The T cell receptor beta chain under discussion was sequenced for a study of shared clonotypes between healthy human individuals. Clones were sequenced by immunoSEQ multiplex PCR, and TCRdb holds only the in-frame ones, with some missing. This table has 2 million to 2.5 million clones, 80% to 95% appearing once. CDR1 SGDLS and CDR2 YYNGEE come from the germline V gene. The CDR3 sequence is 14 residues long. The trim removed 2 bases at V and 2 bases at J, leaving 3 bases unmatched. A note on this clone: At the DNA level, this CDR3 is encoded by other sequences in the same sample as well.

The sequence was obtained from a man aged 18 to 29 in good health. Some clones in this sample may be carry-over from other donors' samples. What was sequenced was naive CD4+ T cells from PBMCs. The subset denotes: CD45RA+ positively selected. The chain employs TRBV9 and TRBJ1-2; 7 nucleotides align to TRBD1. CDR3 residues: CASSVQGQNYGYTF. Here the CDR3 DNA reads TGTGCCAGCAGCGTGCAGGGACAGAACTATGGCTACACCTTC.